Listed below are T cell receptor beta chains from one sample, sequenced in a study of shared clonotypes between healthy human individuals. Sequenced by immunoSEQ multiplex PCR; TCRdb stores in-frame clones only, minus some. The top ten clones hold under 30% of a sample with about 820,000 clones, about 91% of them seen once. Sequencing was performed on naive CD8+ T cells sorted from blood. The receptors originated from a man aged 25 to 45 in good health. CDR3s include the opening cysteine and the closing phenylalanine or tryptophan. Each record gives: clone size, V gene, D gene, J gene, CDR3 protein, CDR3 DNA. The D gene is left open where the match is weak. Clone size is stated in some rows and not others, as once, few, many or a class when expanded.

size: -
V: TRBV11-2
D: -
J: TRBJ2-3
CDR3: CASRGVNPDTQYF
DNA: TGTGCCAGCAGGGGAGTGAACCCAGATACGCAGTATTTT

size: -
V: TRBV7-7
D: -
J: TRBJ2-6
CDR3: CASSRAQSRANVLTF
DNA: TGTGCCAGCAGCCGTGCACAAAGTCGGGCCAACGTCCTGACTTTC

size: -
V: TRBV2
D: TRBD1
J: TRBJ2-7
CDR3: CASLTGFYEQYF
DNA: TGTGCCAGTCTGACAGGGTTCTACGAGCAGTACTTC

size: -
V: TRBV28
D: -
J: TRBJ2-7
CDR3: CASSFRGKIYEQYF
DNA: TGTGCCAGCAGTTTTCGAGGAAAAATCTACGAGCAGTACTTC

size: -
V: TRBV11-3
D: -
J: TRBJ2-5
CDR3: CASRSRAEETQYF
DNA: TGTGCCAGCAGGTCCAGGGCCGAAGAGACCCAGTACTTC

size: once
V: TRBV27
D: -
J: TRBJ2-7
CDR3: CASSLIREFNEQYF
DNA: TGTGCCAGCAGTTTAATACGGGAGTTCAACGAGCAGTACTTC

size: once
V: TRBV29-1
D: -
J: TRBJ2-1
CDR3: CSVGLVSSNEQFF
DNA: TGCAGCGTTGGCCTGGTCTCGTCCAATGAGCAGTTCTTC

size: -
V: TRBV7-9
D: -
J: TRBJ2-2
CDR3: CASSLARASWGTGELFF
DNA: TGTGCCAGCAGCTTAGCGCGAGCTAGTTGGGGAACCGGGGAGCTGTTTTTT

size: -
V: TRBV27
D: TRBD2
J: TRBJ2-2
CDR3: CASSLVPGGPAGELFF
DNA: TGTGCCAGCAGCCTTGTTCCGGGAGGGCCGGCCGGGGAGCTGTTTTTT

size: -
V: TRBV19
D: -
J: TRBJ1-4
CDR3: CASTDRGGFATNEKLFF
DNA: TGTGCCAGTACCGATCGCGGGGGTTTTGCAACTAATGAAAAACTGTTTTTT

size: -
V: TRBV9
D: TRBD1
J: TRBJ2-1
CDR3: CASSPLFGTVYNEQFF
DNA: TGTGCCAGCAGCCCCCTTTTCGGGACAGTCTACAATGAGCAGTTCTTC

size: -
V: TRBV7-9
D: -
J: TRBJ1-2
CDR3: CASSDPGRQGYANYGYTF
DNA: TGTGCCAGCAGCGATCCAGGGCGTCAGGGATACGCAAACTATGGCTACACCTTC

size: -
V: TRBV11-2
D: -
J: TRBJ2-3
CDR3: CASSSPPGSADASTDTQYF
DNA: TGTGCCAGCAGCTCCCCCCCGGGTTCGGCCGATGCTAGCACAGATACGCAGTATTTT

size: -
V: TRBV21-1
D: -
J: TRBJ2-7
CDR3: CASSTLYEQYF
DNA: TGTGCCAGCAGCACCCTCTACGAGCAGTACTTC

size: -
V: TRBV7-9
D: -
J: TRBJ2-7
CDR3: CASIPSGVRSYEQYF
DNA: TGTGCCAGCATCCCCTCCGGGGTTCGTTCCTACGAGCAGTACTTC

size: -
V: TRBV7-2
D: -
J: TRBJ1-1
CDR3: CASSLRPSGPLREAFF
DNA: TGTGCCAGCAGCTTAAGGCCGTCGGGACCCCTGAGAGAAGCTTTCTTT